These T cell receptor beta chains were read from a single sample in a study of blood T cell repertoires in COVID-19. The data were produced by immunoSEQ multiplex PCR, yet TCRdb's version contains in-frame clones alone and is incomplete. The table has a few hundred thousand clones, around 86% seen once. The sequencing input was peripheral blood. The source is a man aged 35 to 55 who had recovered from COVID-19. The conserved cysteine and the conserved F or W are not part of the CDR3 here. The order of the fields is J gene, V gene, CDR3 protein.

j_gene: TRBJ2-5; v_gene: TRBV7-9; CDR3aa: ASSLDLEETQY
j_gene: TRBJ2-1; v_gene: TRBV6-2/TRBV6-3; CDR3aa: ASSPQSQVPHNEQF
j_gene: TRBJ1-1; v_gene: TRBV7-2; CDR3aa: ASSAQYGRRTEAF
j_gene: TRBJ1-6; v_gene: TRBV9; CDR3aa: ASSVQTGNSPLH
j_gene: TRBJ1-6; v_gene: TRBV27; CDR3aa: ASSPPGTRNSPLH
j_gene: TRBJ2-4; v_gene: TRBV6-4; CDR3aa: ASRRTVAKNIQY
j_gene: TRBJ2-1; v_gene: TRBV15; CDR3aa: ATSRDSPLRAERGEQF
j_gene: TRBJ1-4; v_gene: TRBV25-1; CDR3aa: ASSEPRGDEKLF
j_gene: TRBJ2-7; v_gene: TRBV11-2; CDR3aa: ASSSTYEQY
j_gene: TRBJ2-5; v_gene: TRBV3-1/TRBV3-2; CDR3aa: ASSQSWSRVETQY
j_gene: TRBJ2-6; v_gene: TRBV18; CDR3aa: ASSPQATGGAGANVLT
j_gene: TRBJ1-2; v_gene: TRBV6-5; CDR3aa: ASSYSFPGSYGYT
j_gene: TRBJ2-1; v_gene: TRBV29-1; CDR3aa: SVRDRSYNEQF
j_gene: TRBJ1-2; v_gene: TRBV10-3; CDR3aa: AISGGTVWRNYGYT
j_gene: TRBJ1-5; v_gene: TRBV30; CDR3aa: AWSVTGARNQPQH
j_gene: TRBJ1-6; v_gene: TRBV27; CDR3aa: ASSVLGRANSPLH